The count of the clone carrying this T cell receptor (beta chain) is one. Its cognate antigen is unknown. Because the CDR3 is missing its conserved closing phenylalanine or tryptophan, this is likely a read error. The CDR3 has 16 residues. CDR1 and CDR2 (germline): DFQATT, SNEGSKA (reference sequence). The junction had 10 bases not matched to a gene; V was cut back by 1 base and J by 5 bases. TCRdb re-analysed the multiplex PCR reads in MiXCR, keeping a single row per CDR3 protein. The repertoire has about 110,000 distinct CDR3 sequences, under 40% of them found once; the top ten carry 5.5% to 7%. The source of the sample is a study of breast tumors, draining lymph nodes, adjacent tissues. Samples came from axillary lymph nodes draining the breast cancer. Whole-study results and caveats: Tumor TCR diversity was below lymph nodes but above nontumor tissue. Compared with basal-like, luminal-like tumors shared significantly more repertoire with nontumor tissue.

The chain joins TRBV20-1 to TRBJ2-3; TRBD2 aligns across 9 bases. Sequenced sample: axillary lymph node tissue. This sequence was found in a female donor with breast cancer. Some clones in this sample may be carry-over from other donors' samples. The chain's CDR3 is CSARGPVAGVIDTQYL. The CDR3 bases are TGCAGTGCTAGAGGACCGGTAGCGGGAGTTATAGATACGCAGTATCTT.